This T cell receptor beta chain was retrieved from a study of blood T cell repertoires in COVID-19 (TCRdb year 2020). Some background on the complete study: The collaborator samples originated in the United States, Italy and Spain and spanned the acute and convalescent phases of COVID-19. Samples were obtained from the ongoing ImmuneRACE study (first 160 participants) and from roughly 1,300 subjects provided by 6 global collaborators. The prospective study material was composed of cDNA or gDNA derived from T cells, B-cell-depleted T cells, or PBMCs. The dataset comprised deeply sampled blood TCRbeta repertoires from subjects exposed to, actively infected with, or recovered from COVID-19. Where available, HLA class I and class II types were taken from metadata supplied by the sample provider and were not determined by assay-based typing. Sample metadata almost always included a de-identified subject ID, COVID-19 status, age in years and sex. The repertoires were released in a freely available public database meant as a resource for research on the immune response to SARS-CoV-2.

TCRbeta CDR3 regions were amplified from genomic DNA by means of the immunoSEQ Assay, a bias-controlled multiplex PCR. The published analysis was carried out like this. Nucleated cell counts per sample were estimated from amplification of reference gene primers within the assay. To quantify the absolute abundance of each unique TCRbeta CDR3 rearrangement, sequence reads were collapsed and filtered. Productive Simpson clonality was computed per sample as the square root of Simpson's diversity index over productive rearrangements. TCRdb retrieved this table from immuneACCESS and kept in-frame rearrangements only. Not all clones are present; in checked studies, unresolved V genes account for under half, and no reason is known for the remainder. Clone size and V and J calls were adopted from that table, with D and trimming inferred from the DNA. The sample yields roughly 200,000 clones; about four fifths were counted once. 11% of the sample rests with the top ten.

Overall study results and their limits: The quantity of clinical and demographic metadata differed by source and by participant and was supplied without curation.

One collaborating source in Seattle enrolled patients during active infection and followed them longitudinally through the course of disease. The collaborating institutions used their own protocols to collect whole blood in K2EDTA tubes. For TCRbeta analysis, collaborator samples were shipped as frozen whole blood, as isolated PBMCs, or as DNA extracted from either sample type. This clone has ten or more counts. The antigen it recognizes is unknown. No clone much larger than this one lies a single base away; base qualities are absent. This sequence was found in a middle-aged woman with COVID-19, enrolled during active disease. Sequences were obtained from peripheral blood.

The sequenced DNA: TGTGCCAGCAGTCGGGCTGGGGCCGGGCAGCCCCAGCATTTT. Translated, it gives CASSRAGAGQPQHF. The sequence links TRBV6-2 or TRBV6-3 to TRBJ1-5; a weak D assignment points to TRBD1 (5 bases agree). The CDR3 goes from the cysteine to the phenylalanine over 14 residues. Of the read, only the CDR3 DNA is kept; its 42 bases are in frame from base 1. Trimming at the junction amounts to 5 bases on V and 7 bases on J, and the germline ends lie 15 bases apart. The germline V gene gives CDR1 as MNHEY and CDR2 as SVGEGT.